These T cell receptor beta chains were read from a single sample in a study of Ad26.COV2.S vaccination and SARS-CoV-2 variants. Data came from immunoSEQ multiplex PCR; TCRdb stores just in-frame clones and leaves some out. The sample includes roughly 380,000 clones, roughly 84% of them seen just once. The input for sequencing was peripheral blood, taken in a trial of Ad26.COV2.S vaccine versus placebo. These receptors all come from a person between 18 and 65 years old who received the Ad26.COV2.S COVID-19 vaccine or a placebo. Each CDR3 is given with its conserved first and last residue. D genes are given only for firm matches. Not all rows give a size; the values are once, few, many and, for expanded clones, a class.

V: TRBV4-1; J: TRBJ1-2; size: few; D: NA; length: 17; DNA: TGCGCCAGCAGCCAACCAGGGTGGGATCAAACAAACTATGGCTACACCTTC; CDR3: CASSQPGWDQTNYGYTF
V: TRBV7-2; J: TRBJ2-1; size: NA; D: TRBD2; length: 15; DNA: TGTGCCAGCAGCTTATCACTAGCGAGGAACAATGAGCAGTTCTTC; CDR3: CASSLSLARNNEQFF
V: TRBV15; J: TRBJ2-2; size: NA; D: TRBD1; length: 16; DNA: TGTGCCACCAGCAGGGAGGACAGGATGAACACCGGGGAGCTGTTTTTT; CDR3: CATSREDRMNTGELFF
V: TRBV21-1; J: TRBJ2-7; size: NA; D: NA; length: 14; DNA: TGTGCCAGCGATAGGGACAGGGAGAACTACGAGCAGTACTTC; CDR3: CASDRDRENYEQYF
V: TRBV9; J: TRBJ2-1; size: NA; D: NA; length: 11; DNA: TGTGCCAGCAGCGGTAGCGGTGAGCAGTTCTTC; CDR3: CASSGSGEQFF
V: TRBV3-1/TRBV3-2; J: TRBJ2-7; size: NA; D: NA; length: 12; DNA: TGTGCCAGCAGCCAAGGATCGGCCAGCCTGTACTTC; CDR3: CASSQGSASLYF
V: TRBV7-2; J: TRBJ2-5; size: NA; D: NA; length: 12; DNA: TGTGCCAGCAGCTTCCGGCAAGAGACCCAGTACTTC; CDR3: CASSFRQETQYF
V: TRBV7-9; J: TRBJ2-1; size: NA; D: NA; length: 14; DNA: TGTGCCAGCAGCCGGTGGGACTTAGACAATGAGCAGTTCTTC; CDR3: CASSRWDLDNEQFF
V: TRBV28; J: TRBJ2-7; size: NA; D: NA; length: 11; DNA: TGTGCCAGCAGTTCGGGGACTCTGCGGTACTTC; CDR3: CASSSGTLRYF
V: TRBV19; J: TRBJ1-1; size: NA; D: NA; length: 14; DNA: TGTGCCAGTAGTCAGATCCGACAGACCGGAGGAGCTTTCTTT; CDR3: CASSQIRQTGGAFF
V: TRBV7-5; J: TRBJ1-1; size: NA; D: NA; length: 14; DNA: TGTGCCAGAAGCAACCTCAGGGAGAGCTTTGAAGCTTTCTTT; CDR3: CARSNLRESFEAFF
V: TRBV2; J: TRBJ2-1; size: NA; D: NA; length: 17; DNA: TGTGCCAGCAGTAACGACCCAGGGGGACTAGTGGGCAATGAGCAGTTCTTC; CDR3: CASSNDPGGLVGNEQFF
V: TRBV29-1; J: TRBJ1-2; size: NA; D: NA; length: 17; DNA: TGCAGCGTGGACAGCTCCCGCGGGATAATTCAGGACTATGGCTACACCTTC; CDR3: CSVDSSRGIIQDYGYTF
V: TRBV12-3/TRBV12-4; J: TRBJ2-2; size: NA; D: NA; length: 13; DNA: TGTGCCAGCAGTTTACAATTCACCGGGGAGCTGTTTTTT; CDR3: CASSLQFTGELFF
V: TRBV9; J: TRBJ1-1; size: NA; D: NA; length: 13; DNA: TGTGCCAGCACCAAAGGGGGAGAAAGTGAAGCTTTCTTT; CDR3: CASTKGGESEAFF
V: TRBV25-1; J: TRBJ1-1; size: NA; D: NA; length: 15; DNA: TGTGCCAGCAGTGAATTAACAGGAGCCAACACTGAAGCTTTCTTT; CDR3: CASSELTGANTEAFF
V: TRBV27; J: TRBJ2-5; size: NA; D: NA; length: 16; DNA: TGTGCCAGCAGTTTATCTTTTACCAGTCCCCAAGAGACCCAGTACTTC; CDR3: CASSLSFTSPQETQYF
V: TRBV4-1; J: TRBJ2-3; size: NA; D: NA; length: 18; DNA: TGCGCCAGCAGCCAGGTGGGGCCATCCCAAAGGAGGGCAGATACGCAGTATTTT; CDR3: CASSQVGPSQRRADTQYF
V: TRBV5-1; J: TRBJ2-5; size: NA; D: TRBD2; length: 14; DNA: TGCGCCAGCAGTCTATCTAGCGGTCAAGAGACCCAGTACTTC; CDR3: CASSLSSGQETQYF
V: TRBV12-5; J: TRBJ1-1; size: NA; D: TRBD1; length: 15; DNA: TGTGCTAGTGCCCCAGGACAGGGGGCGAACACTGAAGCTTTCTTT; CDR3: CASAPGQGANTEAFF
V: TRBV18; J: TRBJ2-5; size: NA; D: NA; length: 12; DNA: TGTGCCAGCTCACCGGGGTTTGAGACCCAGTACTTC; CDR3: CASSPGFETQYF
V: TRBV2; J: TRBJ2-7; size: NA; D: TRBD1; length: 16; DNA: TGTGCCAGCAAATCCGAAAGACAGGGGGTGTCCTACGAGCAGTACTTC; CDR3: CASKSERQGVSYEQYF
V: TRBV7-9; J: TRBJ1-5; size: NA; D: TRBD1; length: 15; DNA: TGTGCCAGCAGCCCGCCAGGGACAGATCATCAGCCCCAGCATTTT; CDR3: CASSPPGTDHQPQHF
V: TRBV28; J: TRBJ2-7; size: NA; D: NA; length: 14; DNA: TGTGCCAGCAGCCCTGCCTGGGAATCCTACGAGCAGTACTTC; CDR3: CASSPAWESYEQYF
V: TRBV6-5; J: TRBJ1-1; size: NA; D: TRBD1; length: 14; DNA: TGTGCCAGCAGTTGGGGACAGGCCGGCACTGAAGCTTTCTTT; CDR3: CASSWGQAGTEAFF
V: TRBV7-2; J: TRBJ2-5; size: once; D: NA; length: 15; DNA: TGTGCCAGCAGCTTAGCGGGAGAGGGGCGAGAGACCCAGTACTTC; CDR3: CASSLAGEGRETQYF
V: TRBV28; J: TRBJ2-1; size: NA; D: TRBD2; length: 19; DNA: TGTGCCAGCAGCCCAGGGACTAGCGGGAGCATGGGGTCCTACAATGAGCAGTTCTTC; CDR3: CASSPGTSGSMGSYNEQFF
V: TRBV5-1; J: TRBJ2-3; size: NA; D: NA; length: 17; DNA: TGCGCCAGCAGCTTGGTGAAGGGTGCGACTAGCACAGATACGCAGTATTTT; CDR3: CASSLVKGATSTDTQYF
V: TRBV12-5; J: TRBJ1-1; size: NA; D: NA; length: 15; DNA: TGTGCTAGTGGTTCCATGGGGCGGACGTACACTGAAGCTTTCTTT; CDR3: CASGSMGRTYTEAFF
V: TRBV9; J: TRBJ2-3; size: NA; D: TRBD2; length: 15; DNA: TGTGCCAGCAGCGTAGTTAGCGGGGTCCCAGATACGCAGTATTTT; CDR3: CASSVVSGVPDTQYF
V: TRBV11-3; J: TRBJ2-3; size: NA; D: NA; length: 13; DNA: TGTGCCAGCAGCTTAAGGGGGGAAGATACGCAGTATTTT; CDR3: CASSLRGEDTQYF